The 6 T cell receptor beta chains listed next were all sequenced from one sample in a study of blood T cell repertoires in COVID-19 (dated by TCRdb to 2018 to 2020). The library relied on the immunoSEQ multiplex PCR assay. TCRdb holds this immuneACCESS table with in-frame rearrangements only. Some clones are missing; in checked studies, unresolved V genes explain under half, and the rest has no known cause. The sample yields a few hundred thousand clones; approximately 91% were counted once. Together, the top ten hold about 1.2% of the sample. Sequenced sample: PBMCs or T cells enriched from blood (not recorded which). These receptors all come from a human donor in a cohort exposed to, infected with or recovered from COVID-19 (not recorded which). The donor label of this sample is uncertain.

V usage is TRBV7-3 and J usage is TRBJ2-1; 7 bases fit TRBD2. The junction had 6 bases not matched to a gene; V was cut back by 1 base and J by 9 bases. Germline lookup yields CDR1 SGHTA and CDR2 FQGTGA. The CDR3 extends over 14 amino acids. The DNA of the CDR3 is TGTGCCAGCAGCTTAAATGTCCCGGGGGGTGAGCAGTTCTTC. Residues: CASSLNVPGGEQFF. Full variable domain (rest looked up from reference TRBV7-3 and TRBJ2-1): GAGVSQTPSNKVTEKGKYVELRCDPISGHTALYWYRQSLGQGPEFLIYFQGTGAADDSGLPNDRFFAVRPEGSVSTLKIQRTERGDSAVYLCASSLNVPGGEQFFGPGTRLTVL.

J is TRBJ2-1 and V is TRBV6-5; 7 positions match TRBD2. Trimming took 7 bases from V and 7 from J; bases not matched to a gene: 10. The germline gives CDR1 MNHEY, CDR2 SVGAGI. CDR3 size: 14 residues. The DNA for the CDR3 is TGTGCCAGCAAAAACGGGGGGACTCGGAATGAGCAGTTCTTC. Amino acids: CASKNGGTRNEQFF.

The chain combines TRBV2 with TRBJ1-5; a possible D gene is TRBD1 (5 bases). Germline V CDR1 and CDR2: SNHLY, FYNNEI. The CDR3 consists of 14 residues. Trimming left V 6 bases short and J 5 bases short, with 14 bases between. The DNA for the CDR3 is TGTGCCAGCAGCGCAGACAGCAGTTATCAGCCCCAGCATTTT. Its translation is CASSADSSYQPQHF. The whole variable domain, remainder taken from reference TRBV2 and TRBJ1-5, is EPEVTQTPSHQVTQMGQEVILRCVPISNHLYFYWYRQILGQKVEFLVSFYNNEISEKSEIFDDQFSVERPDGSNFTLKIRSTKLEDSAMYFCASSADSSYQPQHFGDGTRLSIL.

The J gene is TRBJ1-2, the V gene TRBV5-1, with TRBD1 matching over 8 bases. The V segment lost 4 bases and the J segment 7 bases; nucleotides outside the gene matches: 12. This CDR3 comprises 15 residues. Germline-derived CDR1 and CDR2 are SGHRS and YFSETQ. CDR3 amino acids: CASSTGQEGPSGYTF. The CDR3 DNA follows: TGCGCCAGCAGCACGGGACAGGAAGGGCCAAGTGGCTACACCTTC.

This clone was found once. The chain couples TRBV5-1 to TRBJ2-1; tentative D call: TRBD2 (7 bases). Trimming cost V 4 bases and J 0 bases, with 14 bases left between them. CDR3 length: 16 amino acids. The germline CDR1 and CDR2 sequences are SGHRS and YFSETQ. CDR3 sequence: CASSPGGESSYNEQFF. In DNA form, the CDR3 reads TGCGCCAGCAGCCCGGGGGGCGAGAGCTCCTACAATGAGCAGTTCTTC.

This clone was observed a handful of times. CDR3 DNA: TGTGCCAGCAACCTGGACAGAACTAACTATGGCTACACCTTC. This gives the protein CASNLDRTNYGYTF. The gene calls are TRBV28 and TRBJ1-2; maybe TRBD1 (6 bases). The length of the CDR3 is 14 residues. Germline V gives CDR1 MDHEN, CDR2 SYDVKM. V was cut by 7 bases and J by 0 bases, with 12 bases left in between.